The entry below gives a single T cell receptor (beta chain) sequence along with its context. Its specificity is not known. Losses at the gene ends were 7 bases for V and 4 bases for J; bases not matched to a gene: 7. CDR3 length: 14 amino acids. Germline V CDR1 and CDR2: SEHNR, FQNEAQ (reference sequence). This specimen belongs to a study of CD8+ T cells in alopecia areata. Sample treatment: oral pan-JAK inhibitor, 5-10 mg twice daily. cDNA serving as the sequencing template came from extracted, reverse transcribed RNA. TCRdb keeps only in-frame clones here, not all; method: immunoSEQ multiplex PCR. The data show 150,000 to 200,000 clones, under 80% seen once. Study-level results: Possibly as an HLA-related effect, TCR sharing across patients appeared less clear than in mice.

This clonotype was obtained from a human donor with alopecia areata. The sample was CD4+ T cells sorted from blood, taken at week 49, from a patient treated with tofacitinib. The chain uses TRBV7-9 and TRBJ2-7; TRBD1 matches 10 bases. The CDR3 DNA sequence: TGTGCCAGCACGACAGGGGGCGGGAATTACGAGCAGTACTTC. Encoded protein: CASTTGGGNYEQYF.